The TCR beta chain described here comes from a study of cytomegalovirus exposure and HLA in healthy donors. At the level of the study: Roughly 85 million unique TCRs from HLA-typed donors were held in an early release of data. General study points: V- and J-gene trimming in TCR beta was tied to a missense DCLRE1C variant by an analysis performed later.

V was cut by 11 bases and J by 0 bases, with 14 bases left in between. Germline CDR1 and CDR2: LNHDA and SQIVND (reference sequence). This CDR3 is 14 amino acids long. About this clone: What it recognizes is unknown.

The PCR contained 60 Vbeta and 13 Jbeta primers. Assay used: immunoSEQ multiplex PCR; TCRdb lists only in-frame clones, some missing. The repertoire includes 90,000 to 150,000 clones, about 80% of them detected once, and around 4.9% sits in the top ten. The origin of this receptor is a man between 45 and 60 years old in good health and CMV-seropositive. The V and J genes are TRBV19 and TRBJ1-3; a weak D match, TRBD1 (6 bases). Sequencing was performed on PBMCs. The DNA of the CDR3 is TGTGCCTCCTGCCGAGGGGGCTCTGGAAACACCATATATTTT. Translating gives CASCRGGSGNTIYF.